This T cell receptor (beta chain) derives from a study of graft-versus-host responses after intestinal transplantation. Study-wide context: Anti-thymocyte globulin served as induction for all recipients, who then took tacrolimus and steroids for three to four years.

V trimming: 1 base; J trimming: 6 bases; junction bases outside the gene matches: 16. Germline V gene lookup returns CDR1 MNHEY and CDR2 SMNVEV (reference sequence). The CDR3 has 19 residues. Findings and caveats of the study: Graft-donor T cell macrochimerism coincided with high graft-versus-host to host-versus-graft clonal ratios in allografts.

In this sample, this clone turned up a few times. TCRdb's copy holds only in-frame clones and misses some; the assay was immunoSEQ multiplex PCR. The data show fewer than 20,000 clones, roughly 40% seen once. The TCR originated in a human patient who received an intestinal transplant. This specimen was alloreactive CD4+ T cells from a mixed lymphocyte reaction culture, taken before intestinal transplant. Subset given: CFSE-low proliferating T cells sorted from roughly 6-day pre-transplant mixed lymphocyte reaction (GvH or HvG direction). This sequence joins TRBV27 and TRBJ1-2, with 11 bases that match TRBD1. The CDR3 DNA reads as TGTGCCAGCAGTTTATACCCCGGACAGGGGGCCCTGGGATCGCATGGCTACACCTTC. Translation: CASSLYPGQGALGSHGYTF.